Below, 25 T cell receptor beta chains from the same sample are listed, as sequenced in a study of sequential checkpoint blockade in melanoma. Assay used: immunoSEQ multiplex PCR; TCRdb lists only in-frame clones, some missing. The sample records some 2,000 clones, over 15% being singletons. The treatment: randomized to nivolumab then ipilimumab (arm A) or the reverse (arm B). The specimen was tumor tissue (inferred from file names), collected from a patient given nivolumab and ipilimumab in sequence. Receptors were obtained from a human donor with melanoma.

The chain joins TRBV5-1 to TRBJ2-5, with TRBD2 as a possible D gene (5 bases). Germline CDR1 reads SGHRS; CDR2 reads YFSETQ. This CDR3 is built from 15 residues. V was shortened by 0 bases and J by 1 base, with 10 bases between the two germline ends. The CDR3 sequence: CASSLVPGIQETQYF. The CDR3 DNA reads TGCGCCAGCAGCTTGGTACCGGGGATCCAAGAGACCCAGTACTTC.

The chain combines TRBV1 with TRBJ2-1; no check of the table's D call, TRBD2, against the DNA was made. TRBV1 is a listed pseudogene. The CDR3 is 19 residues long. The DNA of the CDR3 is TGCGCCAGCAGCCAAGACCCATTAGCGGGGGGGTATGATTACAATGAGCAGTTCTTC. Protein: CASSQDPLAGGYDYNEQFF.

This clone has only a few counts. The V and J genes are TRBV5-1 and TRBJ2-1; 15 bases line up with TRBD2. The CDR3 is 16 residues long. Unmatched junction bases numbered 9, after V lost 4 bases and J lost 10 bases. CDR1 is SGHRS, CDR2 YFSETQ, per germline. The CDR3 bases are TGCGCCAGCAGCACCCGGACTAGCGGGGGGGCGGGGGAGCAGTTCTTC. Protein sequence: CASSTRTSGGAGEQFF.

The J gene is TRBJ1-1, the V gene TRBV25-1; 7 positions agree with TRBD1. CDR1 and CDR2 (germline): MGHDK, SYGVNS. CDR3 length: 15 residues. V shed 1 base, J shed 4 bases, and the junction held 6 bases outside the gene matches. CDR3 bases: TGTGCCAGCAGTGAATCAGGGGGGATAGCCACTGAAGCTTTCTTT. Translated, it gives CASSESGGIATEAFF.

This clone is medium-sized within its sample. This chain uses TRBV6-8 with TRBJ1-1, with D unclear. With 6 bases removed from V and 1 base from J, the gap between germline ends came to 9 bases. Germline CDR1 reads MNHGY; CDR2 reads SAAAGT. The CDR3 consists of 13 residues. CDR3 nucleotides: TGTGCCAGCAGCCTCGGGCGGAACACTGAAGCTTTCTTT. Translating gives CASSLGRNTEAFF.

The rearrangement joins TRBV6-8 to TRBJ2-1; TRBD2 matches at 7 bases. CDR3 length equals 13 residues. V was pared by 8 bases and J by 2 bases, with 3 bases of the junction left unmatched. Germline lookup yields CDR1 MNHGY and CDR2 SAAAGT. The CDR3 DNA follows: TGTGCCAGCGGGGGGGACCCCTACAATGAGCAGTTCTTC. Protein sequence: CASGGDPYNEQFF.

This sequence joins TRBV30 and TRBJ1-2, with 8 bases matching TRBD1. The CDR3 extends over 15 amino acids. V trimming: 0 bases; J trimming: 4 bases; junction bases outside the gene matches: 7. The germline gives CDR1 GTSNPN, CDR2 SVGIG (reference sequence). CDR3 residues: CAWSVGARGPYGYTF. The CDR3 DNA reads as TGTGCCTGGAGTGTAGGGGCCAGGGGGCCCTATGGCTACACCTTC.

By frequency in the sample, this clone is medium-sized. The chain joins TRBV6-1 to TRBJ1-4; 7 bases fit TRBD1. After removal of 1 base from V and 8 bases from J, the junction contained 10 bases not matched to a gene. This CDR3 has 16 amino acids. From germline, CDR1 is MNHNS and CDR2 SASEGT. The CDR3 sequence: CASSEEVGGVGEKLFF. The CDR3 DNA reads TGTGCCAGCAGTGAAGAAGTAGGGGGCGTAGGGGAAAAACTGTTTTTT.

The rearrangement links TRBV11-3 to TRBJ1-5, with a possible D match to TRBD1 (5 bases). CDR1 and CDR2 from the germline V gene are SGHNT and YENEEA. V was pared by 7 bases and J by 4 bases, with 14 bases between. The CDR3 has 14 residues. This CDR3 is CASNPRDLNQPQHF. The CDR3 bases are TGTGCCAGCAACCCCAGGGACTTAAATCAGCCCCAGCATTTT.

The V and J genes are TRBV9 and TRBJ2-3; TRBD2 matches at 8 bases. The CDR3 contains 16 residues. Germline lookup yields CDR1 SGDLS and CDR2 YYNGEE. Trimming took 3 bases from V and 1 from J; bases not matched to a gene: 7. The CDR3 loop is CASSAYGGAGTDTQYF. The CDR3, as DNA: TGTGCCAGCAGCGCCTACGGGGGGGCAGGCACAGATACGCAGTATTTT.

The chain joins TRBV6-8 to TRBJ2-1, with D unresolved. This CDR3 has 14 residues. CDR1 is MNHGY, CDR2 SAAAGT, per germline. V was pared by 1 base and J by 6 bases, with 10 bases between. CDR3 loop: CASSYFYGPNEQFF. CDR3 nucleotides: TGTGCCAGCAGTTACTTTTACGGCCCCAATGAGCAGTTCTTC.

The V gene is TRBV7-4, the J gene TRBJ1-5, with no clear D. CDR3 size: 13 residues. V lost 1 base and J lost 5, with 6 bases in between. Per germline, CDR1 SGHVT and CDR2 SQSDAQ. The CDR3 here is CASSLVLHQPQHF. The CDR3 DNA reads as TGTGCCAGCAGCTTAGTACTCCATCAGCCCCAGCATTTT.

The CDR3 here is CASRIKDRGADTQYF. The CDR3 coding sequence is TGCGCCAGCAGGATAAAGGACAGGGGTGCGGATACGCAGTATTTT. The genes are TRBV5-1 and TRBJ2-3; 9 nucleotides agree with TRBD1. Germline V gene sequence: CDR1 SGHRS, CDR2 YFSETQ. The CDR3 is 15 amino acids. With 5 bases clipped from V and 6 bases from J, the junction kept 10 bases outside the gene matches.

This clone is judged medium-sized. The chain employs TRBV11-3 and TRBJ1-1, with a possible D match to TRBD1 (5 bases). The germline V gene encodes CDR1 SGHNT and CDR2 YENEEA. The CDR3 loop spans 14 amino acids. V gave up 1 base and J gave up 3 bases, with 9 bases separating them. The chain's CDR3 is CASSLVQGDTEAFF. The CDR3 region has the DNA TGTGCCAGCAGCTTAGTGCAGGGTGACACTGAAGCTTTCTTT.

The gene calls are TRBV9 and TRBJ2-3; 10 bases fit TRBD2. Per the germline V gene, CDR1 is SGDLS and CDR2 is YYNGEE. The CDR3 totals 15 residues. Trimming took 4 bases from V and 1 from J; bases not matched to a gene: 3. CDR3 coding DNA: TGTGCCAGCAGCTCTAGCGGGGGCGGCACAGATACGCAGTATTTT. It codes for CASSSSGGGTDTQYF.

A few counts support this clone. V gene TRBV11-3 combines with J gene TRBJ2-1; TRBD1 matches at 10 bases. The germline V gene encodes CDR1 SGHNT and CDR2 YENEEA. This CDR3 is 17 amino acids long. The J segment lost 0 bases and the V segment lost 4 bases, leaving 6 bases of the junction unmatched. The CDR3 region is CASSSGTGAGSYNEQFF. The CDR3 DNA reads TGTGCCAGCAGCTCGGGGACAGGGGCCGGCTCCTACAATGAGCAGTTCTTC.

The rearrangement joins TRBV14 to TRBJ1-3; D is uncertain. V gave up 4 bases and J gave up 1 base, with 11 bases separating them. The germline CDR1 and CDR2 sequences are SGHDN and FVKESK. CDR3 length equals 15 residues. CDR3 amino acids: CASSLMDFSGNTIYF. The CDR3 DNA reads TGTGCCAGCAGCCTCATGGACTTTTCTGGAAACACCATATATTTT.

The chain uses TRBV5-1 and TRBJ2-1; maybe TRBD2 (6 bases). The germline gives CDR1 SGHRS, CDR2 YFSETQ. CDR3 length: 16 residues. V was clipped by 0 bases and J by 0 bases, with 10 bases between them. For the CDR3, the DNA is TGCGCCAGCAGCTTGGCCGGCGGGGTCTCCTACAATGAGCAGTTCTTC. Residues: CASSLAGGVSYNEQFF.

CDR3 nucleotides: TGTGCCAGCAGCGTCGGACAGGGTCTCATGACTGAAGCTTTCTTT. It yields the protein CASSVGQGLMTEAFF. The gene calls are TRBV9 and TRBJ1-1, with 8 bases aligning to TRBD1. Trimming removed 2 bases from V and 5 bases from J; junction bases left unmatched: 8. The CDR3 has 15 residues. Per germline, CDR1 SGDLS and CDR2 YYNGEE.

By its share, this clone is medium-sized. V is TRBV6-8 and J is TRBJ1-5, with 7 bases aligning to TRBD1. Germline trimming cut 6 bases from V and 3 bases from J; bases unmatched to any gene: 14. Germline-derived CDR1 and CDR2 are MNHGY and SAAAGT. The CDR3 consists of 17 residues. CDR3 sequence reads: CASSSRIQGLSNQPQHF. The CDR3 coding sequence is TGTGCCAGCAGCTCTCGGATACAGGGGCTTTCCAATCAGCCCCAGCATTTT.

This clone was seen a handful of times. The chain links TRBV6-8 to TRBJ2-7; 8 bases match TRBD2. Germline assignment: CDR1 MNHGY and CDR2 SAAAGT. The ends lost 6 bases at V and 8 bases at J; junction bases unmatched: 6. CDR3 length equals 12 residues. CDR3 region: CASSSGGSKQYF. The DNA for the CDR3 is TGTGCCAGCAGCTCGGGGGGGTCCAAGCAGTACTTC.

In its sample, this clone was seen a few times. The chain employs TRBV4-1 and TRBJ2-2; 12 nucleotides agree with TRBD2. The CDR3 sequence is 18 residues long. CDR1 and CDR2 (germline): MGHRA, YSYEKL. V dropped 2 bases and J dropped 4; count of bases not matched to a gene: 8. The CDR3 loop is CASSQSSSGGAATGELFF. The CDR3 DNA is TGCGCCAGCAGCCAATCTTCTAGCGGGGGGGCGGCCACCGGGGAGCTGTTTTTT.

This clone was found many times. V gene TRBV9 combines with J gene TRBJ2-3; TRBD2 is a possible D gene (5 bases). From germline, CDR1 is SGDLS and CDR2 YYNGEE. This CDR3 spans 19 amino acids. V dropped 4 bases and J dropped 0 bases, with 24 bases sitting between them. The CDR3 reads CASSHPRGGRTTSTDTQYF. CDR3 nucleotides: TGTGCCAGCAGCCACCCTCGAGGAGGACGGACGACTAGCACAGATACGCAGTATTTT.

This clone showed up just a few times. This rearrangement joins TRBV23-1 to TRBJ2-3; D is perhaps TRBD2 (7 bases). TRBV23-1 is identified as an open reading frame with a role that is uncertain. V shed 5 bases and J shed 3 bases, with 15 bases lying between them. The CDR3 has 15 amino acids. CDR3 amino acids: CASSIAKGGTDTQYF. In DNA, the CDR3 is TGCGCCAGCAGTATTGCTAAGGGGGGGACAGATACGCAGTATTTT.

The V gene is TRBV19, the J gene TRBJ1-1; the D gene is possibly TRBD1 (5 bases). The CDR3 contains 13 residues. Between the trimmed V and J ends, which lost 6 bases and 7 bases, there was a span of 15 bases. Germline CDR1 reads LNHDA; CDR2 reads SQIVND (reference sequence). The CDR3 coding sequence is TGTGCCAGTAGGGGGACGACACGGATTGAAGCTTTCTTT. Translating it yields CASRGTTRIEAFF.